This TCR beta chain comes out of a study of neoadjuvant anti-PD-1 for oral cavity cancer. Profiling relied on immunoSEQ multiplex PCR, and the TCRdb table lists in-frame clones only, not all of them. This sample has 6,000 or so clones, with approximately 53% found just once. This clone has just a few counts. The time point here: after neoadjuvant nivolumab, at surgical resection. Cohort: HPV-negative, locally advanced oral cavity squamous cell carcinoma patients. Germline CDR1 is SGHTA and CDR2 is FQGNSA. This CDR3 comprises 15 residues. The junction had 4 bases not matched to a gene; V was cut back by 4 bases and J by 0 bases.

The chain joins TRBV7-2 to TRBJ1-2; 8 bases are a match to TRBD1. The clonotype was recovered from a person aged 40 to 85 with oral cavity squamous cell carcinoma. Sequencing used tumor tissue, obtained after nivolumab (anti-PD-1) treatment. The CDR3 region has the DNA TGTGCCAGCAGCTACGACAGGGGCCCTAACTATGGCTACACCTTC. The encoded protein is CASSYDRGPNYGYTF.